Following are 18 T cell receptor beta chains from one sample sequenced in a study of T cell clonality in common variable immunodeficiency. Produced via immunoSEQ multiplex PCR; TCRdb's table is partial and in-frame only. The record shows approximately 81,000 clones for this sample, with no singletons present. Sequencing used peripheral blood mononuclear cells. The receptors come from a person aged 18-69 years in good health.

The table lists this clone with many counts. The CDR3 is cut off 3 residues early in the read; its end comes from the germline J gene. The chain couples TRBV20-1 to TRBJ1-5; D not resolved. The V end was cut by 6 bases, the J end by 2 bases, with 14 bases between. The CDR3 length is 14 residues. Germline CDR1 DFQATT, CDR2 SNEGSKA (reference sequence). This CDR3 reads CSAAGSGGNQPQHF. CDR3 DNA, as far as it was read: TGCAGTGCAGCAGGCTCCGGAGGCAATCAGCCC.

This clone occurred many times. The CDR3 extends 3 residues past the end of the read, so its final part is completed from the germline J gene. This chain connects TRBV18 to TRBJ2-7; 7 nucleotides line up with TRBD2. Trimming at V came to 3 bases and at J to 0 bases, leaving 8 bases not matched to a gene. Looked up from germline, CDR1 is KGHSH and CDR2 is LQKENI. The CDR3 is made up of 16 amino acids. The sequenced part of the CDR3 DNA is TGTGCCAGCTCACCCTCGGGAGGCGGGCGCTCCTACGAG. This codes for CASSPSGGGRSYE. The whole CDR3 reads CASSPSGGGRSYEQYF.

In this sample, this clone turned up many times. This CDR3 reads CASSLTEETQYF. The part of the CDR3 DNA that was read is TGTGCCAGCAGCCTAACTGAAGAGACC. The chain combines TRBV9 with TRBJ2-5, with D unresolved. With the read ending 3 residues before the CDR3 end, the germline J gene is used to fill in that end. V was shortened by 4 bases and J by 3 bases, with 7 bases between the two germline ends. The CDR3 length is 12 residues. Germline lookup yields CDR1 SGDLS and CDR2 YYNGEE.

Many counts were recorded for this clone. The read stops 3 residues short of the end of the CDR3; the missing end is completed from the germline J gene. This chain links TRBV5-5 with TRBJ2-5; 8 bases line up with TRBD2. The V gene end was trimmed by 3 bases and the J gene end by 4 bases; junction bases not matched to a gene: 2. CDR3 length equals 13 residues. The germline gives CDR1 SGHKS, CDR2 YYEKEE (reference sequence). Here the CDR3 reads CASSSLAGETQYF. Incomplete CDR3 DNA: TGTGCCAGCAGCTCGCTAGCGGGAGAGACC.

This clone appeared many times. The read comes to an end 3 residues before the CDR3 does, leaving the germline J gene to fill in the end. The gene calls are TRBV5-1 and TRBJ2-6; maybe TRBD2 (6 bases). The CDR3 is 16 amino acids. Germline V CDR1 and CDR2: SGHRS, YFSETQ. V was clipped by 0 bases and J by 2 bases, with 9 bases between them. Incomplete CDR3 DNA: TGCGCCAGCAGCTTGGGGGACTCCGCTGGGGCCAACGTC. Translated, it gives CASSLGDSAGANV. The whole CDR3 sequence is CASSLGDSAGANVLTF. Full variable domain (remainder filled in from reference TRBV5-1 and TRBJ2-6): KAGVTQTPRYLIKTRGQQVTLSCSPISGHRSVSWYQQTPGQGLQFLFEYFSETQRNKGNFPGRFSGRQFSNSRSEMNVSTLELGDSALYLCASSLGDSAGANVLTFGAGSRLTVL.

This clone was counted many times. The read comes to an end 3 residues before the CDR3 does, leaving the germline J gene to fill in the end. This chain uses TRBV19 with TRBJ1-2; 8 nucleotides agree with TRBD1. There are 13 residues in the CDR3. Trimming at V came to 4 bases and at J to 5 bases, leaving 3 bases not matched to a gene. Germline V gene data show CDR1 as LNHDA and CDR2 as SQIVND (reference sequence). This CDR3 reads CASSTGTGYGYTF. The sequenced CDR3 bases are TGTGCCAGTAGTACGGGGACAGGATATGGC.

Many counts were recorded for this clone. The read stops 3 residues short of the end of the CDR3; the missing end is completed from the germline J gene. The chain couples TRBV5-4 to TRBJ2-1, with unresolved D. Germline V gene sequence: CDR1 SGHNT, CDR2 YYREEE (reference sequence). The length of the CDR3 is 14 residues. V shed 4 bases and J shed 6 bases, with 14 bases lying between them. The part of the CDR3 DNA that was read is TGTGCCAGCAGCCCAATAGTAGTCCCCAATGAG. This gives the protein CASSPIVVPNE. Given in full, the CDR3 is CASSPIVVPNEQFF.

The table lists this clone with many counts. The CDR3 is cut off 3 residues early in the read; its end comes from the germline J gene. V is TRBV20-1 and J is TRBJ2-7; TRBD2 agrees at 8 bases. J was trimmed by 0 bases and V by 3 bases; bases with no gene match: 7. The CDR3 consists of 15 residues. Germline CDR1 DFQATT, CDR2 SNEGSKA (reference sequence). CDR3 DNA, as far as it was read: TGCAGTGCTAGGATAGCGGGGCTCAGCTCCTACGAG. Translating it yields CSARIAGLSSYE. The entire CDR3 sequence reads CSARIAGLSSYEQYF.

The CDR3 spells CASSPITGGQETQYF. The sequenced part of the CDR3 DNA is TGTGCCAGCAGCCCTATTACGGGGGGGCAAGAGACC. The chain couples TRBV7-9 to TRBJ2-5, with 8 bases aligning to TRBD2. The read finishes 3 residues shy of the CDR3 end, and the germline J gene is used to complete it. Germline V lookup: CDR1 SEHNR, CDR2 FQNEAQ (reference sequence). V was clipped by 5 bases and J by 2 bases; unmatched bases: 7. The CDR3 contains 15 residues.

The table lists this clone with a few counts. The read terminates 3 residues ahead of where the CDR3 ends, so the germline J gene completes it. V usage is TRBV2 and J usage is TRBJ1-2, with D possibly being TRBD1 (5 bases). CDR3 length equals 16 residues. V lost 8 bases, J lost 7 bases, and 26 bases lay in between. Germline V gene data show CDR1 as SNHLY and CDR2 as FYNNEI. The CDR3 sequence is CASPSGPNRGVSGYTF. The CDR3 DNA, read in part, is TGTGCCAGCCCCTCCGGGCCCAACCGGGGGGTCTCTGGC.

The table lists this clone with many counts. The CDR3 end lies 3 residues beyond the end of the read and is filled in from the germline J gene. This rearrangement joins TRBV2 to TRBJ2-3; 14 positions match TRBD2. Germline V gene lookup returns CDR1 SNHLY and CDR2 FYNNEI. Trimming at V came to 6 bases and at J to 8 bases, leaving 7 bases not matched to a gene. The CDR3 is 15 residues long. CDR3 bases read: TGTGCCAGCAGGACGGGACTAGCGGGGGCAGGTACG. Translating gives CASRTGLAGAGT. The full CDR3 protein reads CASRTGLAGAGTQYF.

This clone was observed many times. The read ends 3 residues early relative to the CDR3; the germline J gene fills the gap. The V gene is TRBV12-5, the J gene TRBJ2-3, with 9 bases matching TRBD1. There are 16 residues in the CDR3. Germline lookup yields CDR1 LGHNT and CDR2 FRNRAP. The V gene end was trimmed by 0 bases and the J gene end by 4 bases; junction bases not matched to a gene: 5. The CDR3 loop is CASGLVLDRGADTQYF. CDR3 bases read: TGTGCTAGTGGTTTGGTACTGGACAGGGGTGCAGATACG.

Many counts were recorded for this clone. The missing CDR3 end, 3 residues past where the read stops, is filled in from the germline J gene. The chain employs TRBV20-1 and TRBJ1-6; TRBD1 is a possible D gene (6 bases). Germline V gene data show CDR1 as DFQATT and CDR2 as SNEGSKA (reference sequence). CDR3 size: 15 residues. Trimming pared 1 base from V and 6 bases from J, leaving 13 bases between. The CDR3 sequence is CSARALGAVNSPLHF. The CDR3 bases that were read are TGCAGTGCTAGAGCCCTGGGGGCGGTTAATTCACCC.

Comments on this clone: The read gets to within 3 residues of the CDR3 end, and the germline J gene fills in the rest. V usage is TRBV18 and J usage is TRBJ1-1; perhaps TRBD1 as D (6 bases). This CDR3 is built from 14 residues. Germline V CDR1 and CDR2: KGHSH, LQKENI. Between the trimmed V and J ends, which lost 4 bases and 3 bases, there was a span of 12 bases. The CDR3 is CASSLKGGDTEAFF. Incomplete CDR3 DNA: TGTGCCAGCTCACTAAAGGGGGGGGACACTGAA.

The table lists this clone with many counts. The read halts 3 residues ahead of the CDR3 end, with the missing end drawn from the germline J gene. This chain links TRBV6-1 with TRBJ2-5; D not certain. The length of the CDR3 is 15 residues. Germline CDR1 and CDR2: MNHNS and SASEGT. V was pared by 2 bases and J by 5 bases, with 15 bases between. CDR3 bases read: TGTGCCAGCAGTGAAACGTTACTAATTGGGGAGACC. Protein: CASSETLLIGET. The entire CDR3 is CASSETLLIGETQYF.

This clone was recorded many times. One end of the junction fails to match germline, which may point to a read error. The observed sequence ends 3 residues before the CDR3 terminus, with the missing tail filled in from the germline J gene. The chain recombines TRBV4-2 with TRBJ2-7; TRBD1 aligns across 8 bases. This CDR3 is 13 amino acids long. The germline gives CDR1 LGHNA, CDR2 YNFKEQ. The covered CDR3 bases are TGCGCCAGCAGTCGCGGACAGGGCCACGAG. The encoded protein is CASSRGQGHE. The entire CDR3 sequence reads CASSRGQGHEQYF.

This clone has at least ten counts. CDR3 DNA (partial): TGCAGTGCTAGACAAGGAGCTAGCGCCGCCTACGAG. It specifies CSARQGASAAYE. The full CDR3 sequence reads CSARQGASAAYEQYF. J is TRBJ2-7 and V is TRBV20-1; a weak D match, TRBD2 (6 bases). The DNA ends 3 residues before the CDR3 does, and the rest of the CDR3 is filled in from the germline J gene. The CDR3 is 15 residues long. The V gene lost 2 bases and the J gene lost 2 bases, with 16 bases spanning the gap. Germline loops: CDR1 DFQATT, CDR2 SNEGSKA (reference sequence).

This clone has at least ten counts. Its ends do not fully match the called genes, so a read error is possible. The read stops 3 residues short of the end of the CDR3; the missing end is completed from the germline J gene. The V and J genes are TRBV4-2 and TRBJ2-1; 9 bases match TRBD2. This CDR3 spans 16 amino acids. CDR1 is LGHNA, CDR2 YNFKEQ, per germline. Partial CDR3 DNA: TGCGCCAGCAGCCAAGATAGACTAGCGGCATATAATGAG. This gives the protein CASSQDRLAAYNE. Given in full, the CDR3 is CASSQDRLAAYNEQFF.